This T cell receptor beta chain was sequenced for a study of blood T cell repertoires in COVID-19. The wider study: Samples representing acute and convalescent COVID-19 were sourced from the United States, Italy and Spain.

The V and J ends lost 6 bases and 12 bases, in that order; junction bases with no gene match: 5. Per germline, CDR1 MDHEN and CDR2 SYDVKM. CDR3 length equals 14 residues. Clones were read by immunoSEQ multiplex PCR, and TCRdb kept only the in-frame ones, dropping some. The sample holds 250,000 to 350,000 clones, approximately 90% seen once. The chain employs TRBV28 and TRBJ2-1; TRBD2 aligns across 16 bases. This clonotype was sampled from a woman aged 55-69 years in a cohort exposed to, infected with or recovered from COVID-19 (not recorded which). Sequencing was performed on PBMCs or T cells enriched from blood (not recorded which). CDR3 DNA sequence: TGTGCCAGCAGCGGGACTAGCGGGAGGGCGCGGCAGTTCTTC. It is translated as CASSGTSGRARQFF.